This T cell receptor (beta chain) comes out of a study of T-cell memory formation after mild COVID-19. This clonotype was observed many times. Trimming pared 5 bases from V and 2 bases from J, leaving 5 bases between. This CDR3 has 12 amino acids. Germline CDR1 reads SGHTA; CDR2 reads FQGNSA. TCRdb reanalysed the 5' RACE reads using MiXCR and keeps one entry per CDR3 protein. The sample includes about 49,000 distinct CDR3 sequences, around 7.2% seen only once; the top ten take 1.4%. This chain uses TRBV7-2 with TRBJ2-3; D is undetermined. The receptor's source is a man younger than 35 who had mild COVID-19 (a few samples of this study predate the infection). Cell type and time point are not known. Sequenced: PBMCs or a T cell subset sorted from them (not recorded which). The CDR3 DNA sequence: TGTGCCAGCAGCGATAACACAGATACGCAGTATTTT. It yields the protein CASSDNTDTQYF. Using reference TRBV7-2 and TRBJ2-3 for the parts outside the CDR3, the full variable domain is GAGVSQSPSNKVTEKGKDVELRCDPISGHTALYWYRQSLGQGLEFLIYFQGNSAPDKSGLPSDRFSAERTGGSVSTLTIQRTQQEDSAVYLCASSDNTDTQYFGPGTRLTVL.